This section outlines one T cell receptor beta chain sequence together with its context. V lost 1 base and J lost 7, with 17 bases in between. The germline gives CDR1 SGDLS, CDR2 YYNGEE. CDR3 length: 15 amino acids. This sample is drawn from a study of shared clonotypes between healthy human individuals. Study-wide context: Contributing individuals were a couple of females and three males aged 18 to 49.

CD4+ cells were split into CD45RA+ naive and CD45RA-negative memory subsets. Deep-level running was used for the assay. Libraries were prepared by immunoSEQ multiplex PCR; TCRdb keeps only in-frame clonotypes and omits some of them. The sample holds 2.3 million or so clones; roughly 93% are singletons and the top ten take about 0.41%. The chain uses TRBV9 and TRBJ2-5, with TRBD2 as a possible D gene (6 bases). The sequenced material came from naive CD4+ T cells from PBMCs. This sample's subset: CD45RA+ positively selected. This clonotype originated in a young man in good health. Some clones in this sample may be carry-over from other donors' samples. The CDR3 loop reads CASSVSEGTQGTQYF. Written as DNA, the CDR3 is TGTGCCAGCAGCGTAAGTGAGGGGACTCAGGGGACCCAGTACTTC.